This T cell receptor (beta chain) comes out of a study of T cell changes during pregnancy in multiple sclerosis. Trimming cost V 6 bases and J 6 bases, with 15 bases left between them. Germline CDR1 MDHEN, CDR2 SYDVKM. The CDR3 sequence is 14 residues long. The table came from immunoSEQ multiplex PCR; TCRdb's copy has only in-frame clones and leaves some out. The table includes about 99,000 clones, over 85% detected once. Here the sequenced sample was peripheral blood, taken after pregnancy. The receptor comes from a female donor with multiple sclerosis, enrolled in a pregnancy study. V gene TRBV28 combines with J gene TRBJ2-4, with D possibly matching TRBD2 (6 bases). The CDR3 region is CASSPGVARNIQYF. Written as DNA, the CDR3 is TGTGCCAGCAGCCCGGGGGTAGCACGAAACATTCAGTACTTC. Complete variable domain (other parts from reference TRBV28 and TRBJ2-4): DVKVTQSSRYLVKRTGEKVFLECVQDMDHENMFWYRQDPGLGLRLIYFSYDVKMKEKGDIPEGYSVSREKKERFSLILESASTNQTSMYLCASSPGVARNIQYFGAGTRLSVL.